This T cell receptor (beta chain) came from a study of yellow fever vaccine responses in identical twins. TCRdb passed the RT-PCR reads through MiXCR, listing each CDR3 protein once. Here the sample spans 4,000 to 5,000 distinct CDR3 sequences, approximately 85% being singletons. The sequence was collected from a woman aged 18-35 years who received the yellow fever vaccine. This material consisted of T cells from blood (PBMCs), unsorted or a sorted subset (not recorded which), taken before or after yellow fever vaccination (not recorded which).

DNA for the CDR3: TGTGCCAGCAGTCCCGAGCCGGGAGTTAGCTCCTACGAGCAGTACTTC. Encoded protein: CASSPEPGVSSYEQYF. This chain joins TRBV5-6 and TRBJ2-7; TRBD2 might be the D (6 bases). V lost 5 bases to trimming and J lost 0 bases, with 18 bases between them. Germline lookup yields CDR1 SGHDT and CDR2 YYEEEE. The CDR3 runs 16 residues.